Presented here are 17 T cell receptor beta chains from one specimen sequenced in a study of T-cell reconstitution after alpha-beta-depleted transplantation in children. Molecular barcoding with unique molecular identifiers was used for the TCRbeta library. One entry per CDR3 protein, called by TCRdb with MiXCR from the PCR reads. The sample has around 190,000 distinct CDR3 sequences, around 7% seen once; the top ten hold less than 7%. The specimen comprised PBMCs, sampled before TCRalphabeta/CD19-depleted stem cell transplant. Every receptor here comes from a boy aged 2 to 10 with acute lymphoblastic leukemia, due to receive a stem cell transplant.

This clonotype has ten or more counts. The J gene is TRBJ2-1, the V gene TRBV5-1, with D hard to call. The germline V and J ends were trimmed by 0 bases and 4 bases, with 5 bases remaining between them. Germline loops: CDR1 SGHRS, CDR2 YFSETQ. This CDR3 region has 13 residues. The CDR3 is CASSLEPYNEQFF. CDR3 sequence (DNA): TGCGCCAGCAGCTTGGAACCGTACAATGAGCAGTTCTTC.

This clonotype was recorded many times. The genes are TRBV5-4 and TRBJ2-5, with TRBD1 matching 10 bases. CDR1 SGHNT and CDR2 YYREEE come from the germline V gene (reference sequence). This CDR3 has 17 amino acids. V gave up 4 bases and J gave up 0 bases; unmatched junction bases: 9. The CDR3 loop is CASSRTGGGLDQETQYF. CDR3 DNA sequence: TGTGCCAGCAGCCGGACAGGGGGGGGACTGGACCAAGAGACCCAGTACTTC.

This clonotype has a handful of counts. This sequence joins TRBV5-4 and TRBJ2-2, with D possibly TRBD2 on 6 matching bases. Trimming cost V 2 bases and J 6 bases, with 8 bases left between them. This CDR3 has 13 amino acids. CDR1 is SGHNT and CDR2 is YYREEE in the germline V gene (reference sequence). For the CDR3, the DNA is TGTGCCAGCAGCTTTGGAGGGGCCGGGGAGCTGTTTTTT. Amino acids: CASSFGGAGELFF.

This clonotype has a handful of counts. This chain uses TRBV15 with TRBJ2-4; 7 bases are a match to TRBD2. The CDR3 has 14 amino acids. Germline V lookup: CDR1 LNHNV, CDR2 YYDKDF (reference sequence). Losses at the gene ends were 0 bases for V and 7 bases for J; bases not matched to a gene: 3. In DNA form, the CDR3 reads TGTGCCACCAGCAGAGATCTCGGGGGGAACATTCAGTACTTC. It codes for CATSRDLGGNIQYF. Filled out from reference TRBV15 and TRBJ2-4, the complete variable domain reads DAMVIQNPRYQVTQFGKPVTLSCSQTLNHNVMYWYQQKSSQAPKLLFHYYDKDFNNEADTPDNFQSRRPNTSFCFLDIRSPGLGDTAMYLCATSRDLGGNIQYFGAGTRLSVL.

This rearrangement joins TRBV9 to TRBJ1-3; D possibly corresponds to TRBD1 (5 bases). CDR3 length: 16 residues. The V gene's germline CDR1 is SGDLS and CDR2 YYNGEE. Trimming pared 3 bases from V and 2 bases from J, leaving 15 bases between. The DNA for the CDR3 is TGTGCCAGCAGCGCGTATTCTGGGGGAGCTGGAAACACCATATATTTT. It translates to CASSAYSGGAGNTIYF.

This clonotype was seen at least ten times. J is TRBJ1-6 and V is TRBV12-3 or TRBV12-4; D remains unclear. V was cut by 2 bases and J by 6 bases, with 8 bases left in between. The CDR3 consists of 14 residues. CDR3 sequence reads: CASSLRGSNSPLHF. CDR3 nucleotide sequence: TGTGCCAGCAGTTTAAGAGGGTCTAATTCACCCCTCCACTTT.

CDR3 protein: CASSQEDNTGELFF. CDR3 sequence (DNA): TGCGCCAGCAGCCAAGAGGACAACACCGGGGAGCTGTTTTTT. The V call is TRBV4-3, the J call TRBJ2-2; no firm D call. V lost 0 bases and J 2 bases, leaving 4 bases between the germline ends. Germline CDR1 is LGHNA and CDR2 is YSLEER. The CDR3 has 14 amino acids.

This clonotype was counted only a few times. V usage is TRBV6-2 or TRBV6-3 and J usage is TRBJ1-5, with 10 bases identical to TRBD1. CDR3 length: 17 amino acids. The germline V gene encodes CDR1 MNHEY and CDR2 SVGEGT. After removal of 5 bases from V and 2 bases from J, the junction contained 9 bases not matched to a gene. CDR3 loop: CASSSRDRGQRNQPQHF. The CDR3 DNA follows: TGTGCCAGCAGTAGCCGGGACAGGGGTCAGCGCAATCAGCCCCAGCATTTT.

This clonotype was counted ten times or more. The rearrangement uses TRBV12-5 and TRBJ2-1, with unresolved D. Trimming stripped 5 bases from V and 6 bases from J, with 8 bases between. Germline-derived CDR1 and CDR2 are LGHNT and FRNRAP. This CDR3 spans 12 amino acids. The CDR3 sequence is CASGLAPNEQFF. The CDR3 coding sequence is TGTGCTAGTGGTCTGGCTCCCAATGAGCAGTTCTTC. The full variable domain, in which reference TRBV12-5 and TRBJ2-1 provide the parts outside the CDR3, is DARVTQTPRHKVTEMGQEVTMRCQPILGHNTVFWYRQTMMQGLELLAYFRNRAPLDDSGMPKDRFSAEMPDATLATLKIQPSEPRDSAVYFCASGLAPNEQFFGPGTRLTVL.

This clonotype was seen ten or more times. The V call is TRBV5-1, the J call TRBJ2-5; D is unclear. V lost 1 base and J lost 5, with 9 bases in between. CDR1 SGHRS and CDR2 YFSETQ come from the germline V gene. The CDR3 contains 13 residues. The CDR3 nucleotides read TGCGCCAGCAGCTTGAGTGGTGCGGAGACCCAGTACTTC. Translation: CASSLSGAETQYF.

This clonotype appeared many times. The chain links TRBV4-2 to TRBJ1-5; D gene uncertain. V was trimmed by 0 bases and J by 6 bases, leaving 6 bases between them. Per the germline V gene, CDR1 is LGHNA and CDR2 is YNFKEQ. The CDR3 is 13 amino acids. The CDR3 bases are TGTGCCAGCAGCCAAGATCACAGTCAGCCCCAGCATTTT. This encodes CASSQDHSQPQHF.

V is TRBV30 and J is TRBJ2-1, with TRBD2 as a possible D gene (5 bases). CDR1 is GTSNPN, CDR2 SVGIG, per germline (reference sequence). The CDR3 consists of 15 residues. V shed 0 bases and J shed 2 bases, with 11 bases lying between them. In DNA form, the CDR3 reads TGTGCCTGGAGTGTGGACTCAACGCCCTACAATGAGCAGTTCTTC. It yields the protein CAWSVDSTPYNEQFF.

This clonotype was found many times. This rearrangement joins TRBV4-1 to TRBJ2-1; 9 positions agree with TRBD2. V was pared by 4 bases and J by 8 bases, with 15 bases of the junction left unmatched. The CDR3 is 17 residues long. CDR1 is MGHRA, CDR2 YSYEKL, per germline. The CDR3: CASSRVSWIAGVDEQFF. In DNA, the CDR3 is TGCGCCAGCAGCCGCGTCTCGTGGATAGCGGGAGTCGATGAGCAGTTCTTC.

This clonotype was recorded at least ten times. The V call is TRBV7-2, the J call TRBJ2-1; D may correspond to TRBD1 or TRBD2 (5 bases each). Trimming stripped 3 bases from V and 4 bases from J, with 16 bases between. The germline V gene has CDR1 SGHTA and CDR2 FQGNSA. The CDR3 totals 16 residues. CDR3 nucleotides: TGTGCCAGCAGCTTCAACGGGGACCCTACTTACAATGAGCAGTTCTTC. This sequence encodes CASSFNGDPTYNEQFF.

This clonotype came up many times. The chain is built from TRBV7-2 and TRBJ2-2; 8 bases fit TRBD1. The J segment lost 7 bases and the V segment lost 5 bases, leaving 9 bases of the junction unmatched. Per the germline V gene, CDR1 is SGHTA and CDR2 is FQGNSA. This CDR3 is 15 amino acids long. CDR3 coding DNA: TGTGCCAGCAGCACGGACAGGGTTTTCCTCGGGGAGCTGTTTTTT. Encoded protein: CASSTDRVFLGELFF.

This clonotype was counted many times. This chain joins TRBV9 and TRBJ2-2; 10 nucleotides agree with TRBD2. This CDR3 is built from 16 residues. Germline loops: CDR1 SGDLS, CDR2 YYNGEE. The junction had 5 bases not matched to a gene; V was cut back by 0 bases and J by 6 bases. The CDR3 region is CASSVGAGGPSGELFF. The CDR3, as DNA: TGTGCCAGCAGCGTAGGAGCGGGGGGGCCATCCGGGGAGCTGTTTTTT.

With regard to this clonotype: It may be a read error: a sequence one base away is much more abundant. The chain couples TRBV2 to TRBJ2-3, with 9 positions matching TRBD2. The length of the CDR3 is 18 residues. Germline CDR1 SNHLY, CDR2 FYNNEI. This CDR3 reads CTSSLALRAGGPTDTQYF. The CDR3 DNA is TGTACCAGCAGTTTAGCGCTTCGCGCGGGGGGGCCCACAGATACGCAGTATTTT.